The subject of this entry is one T cell receptor (beta chain). Its target is unknown. Trimming removed 0 bases from V and 2 bases from J, with 17 bases in between. Per germline, CDR1 MGHRA and CDR2 YSYEKL. This CDR3 comprises 17 residues. The data were taken from a study of identical twins. Findings of the study overall: The models systematically underestimated how much out-of-frame TCR alpha was shared in monozygotic twins.

Unique molecular identifiers were present on the cDNA, which also gained a universal primer site by template switching. Via MiXCR, TCRdb re-called the 5' RACE reads, giving one row per CDR3 protein. The sample has approximately 350,000 distinct CDR3 sequences, 9% to 15% seen once; the top ten hold 7.2%. The data were also submitted as part of a second study, on yellow fever vaccine responses in identical twins.

The TCR comes from a woman between 18 and 29 years old in good health. The chain has TRBV4-1 and TRBJ2-7; the D gene is possibly TRBD1 (6 bases). Source material: CD8+ T cells sorted from blood. CDR3 nucleotides: TGCGCCAGCAGCCAAGAATGGGTAACAGGGAGTACCTACGAGCAGTACTTC. It is translated as CASSQEWVTGSTYEQYF.